This is a list of T cell receptor beta chains from one sample in a study of control samples from healthy donors and cancer patients. Measured with immunoSEQ multiplex PCR; TCRdb has only the in-frame clones, and not every one. The repertoire has about 180,000 clones, about nine tenths of them found once; the top ten carry around 2%. Material: blood. The receptors shown here come from a woman between 40 and 50 years old in good health. Each CDR3 is given without its conserved first and last residue. A clone size is listed for some rows: how often the clone was seen (once, few, many), or a class if it is expanded.

abundance,v_gene,j_gene,CDR3aa
NA,TRBV5-1,TRBJ2-1,ASSLDSYNEQF
NA,TRBV24-1,TRBJ2-7,ATFSSEQY
NA,TRBV28,TRBJ2-1,ASRSGGSYNEQF
NA,TRBV6-6,TRBJ1-2,ASSPGQGNYGYT
NA,TRBV7-3,TRBJ2-3,ASSLTSGESDTQY
NA,TRBV9,TRBJ1-4,ASSVGRGADEKLF
NA,TRBV5-1,TRBJ2-5,ASNRDSGQETQY
NA,TRBV9,TRBJ1-2,ASSDGTGWFGYT
NA,TRBV19,TRBJ1-2,ASSIDLGTGVGYGYT
NA,TRBV3-1/TRBV3-2,TRBJ2-2,ASSQGGGPAFVNTGELF
NA,TRBV5-1,TRBJ1-6,ASSSGVADNSPLH
few,TRBV4-2,TRBJ2-4,ASSQELGTSAIGSIQY
NA,TRBV27,TRBJ2-7,ASSFTGTAHYEQY
NA,TRBV6-5,TRBJ2-7,ARSTGAYEQY
NA,TRBV10-3,TRBJ2-2,AISGPTGGLGELF
NA,TRBV6-6,TRBJ1-5,ASSPRRAGTSNQPQH
NA,TRBV11-3,TRBJ1-1,ASSLLVNTEAF
few,TRBV6-5,TRBJ2-2,ASRFFGELF
NA,TRBV7-8,TRBJ1-3,ASSLEGTPTTSGNTIY
NA,TRBV5-1,TRBJ2-5,ASSTGLAGGEETQY
NA,TRBV19,TRBJ2-3,ASSISVYGDTQY
NA,TRBV20-1,TRBJ2-7,SATLLGEQY
NA,TRBV4-2,TRBJ1-2,ASSQADPRDRGSYGYT
NA,TRBV2,TRBJ1-3,ASIQGRDGSGNTIY
NA,TRBV6-5,TRBJ2-6,ASSYPPRDGANVLT
NA,TRBV19,TRBJ2-3,ASSIGGDLYTQY
NA,TRBV6-6,TRBJ1-1,ASSYYNLNTEAF
NA,TRBV5-1,TRBJ1-2,ASSFEAGYT
NA,TRBV4-1,TRBJ1-2,ASSQKTKTGSTYGYT
NA,TRBV7-6,TRBJ2-1,ASSLGTGGIELAEFNEQF